What follows is one T cell receptor (beta chain) and its context. CDR1 is SGHRS, CDR2 YFSETQ, per germline. V lost 4 bases and J lost 6; bases outside the gene matches: 4. The CDR3 has 14 residues. This entry is derived from a study of OX40 agonist ivuxolimab in advanced cancers. Study background: The mean age was 60 years, ranging from 23 to 79, with 65% to 85% of participants male.

Sequenced by immunoSEQ multiplex PCR; TCRdb stores in-frame clones only, minus some. The sample comprises tens of thousands of clones, 80% to 90% of which are singletons, and around 9.9% rests with the top ten. Source: CD4+ or CD8+ T cells sorted from blood, taken in a trial of the OX40 agonist ivuxolimab. The gene calls are TRBV5-1 and TRBJ2-1; 10 bases agree with TRBD2. The TCR originated in an adult with an advanced solid tumor such as melanoma, head and neck, liver or kidney cancer. CDR3 loop: CASSPTSGINEQFF. The CDR3 nucleotides are TGCGCCAGCAGCCCCACTAGCGGGATCAATGAGCAGTTCTTC. Using reference TRBV5-1 and TRBJ2-1 for the parts outside the CDR3, the full variable domain is KAGVTQTPRYLIKTRGQQVTLSCSPISGHRSVSWYQQTPGQGLQFLFEYFSETQRNKGNFPGRFSGRQFSNSRSEMNVSTLELGDSALYLCASSPTSGINEQFFGPGTRLTVL.